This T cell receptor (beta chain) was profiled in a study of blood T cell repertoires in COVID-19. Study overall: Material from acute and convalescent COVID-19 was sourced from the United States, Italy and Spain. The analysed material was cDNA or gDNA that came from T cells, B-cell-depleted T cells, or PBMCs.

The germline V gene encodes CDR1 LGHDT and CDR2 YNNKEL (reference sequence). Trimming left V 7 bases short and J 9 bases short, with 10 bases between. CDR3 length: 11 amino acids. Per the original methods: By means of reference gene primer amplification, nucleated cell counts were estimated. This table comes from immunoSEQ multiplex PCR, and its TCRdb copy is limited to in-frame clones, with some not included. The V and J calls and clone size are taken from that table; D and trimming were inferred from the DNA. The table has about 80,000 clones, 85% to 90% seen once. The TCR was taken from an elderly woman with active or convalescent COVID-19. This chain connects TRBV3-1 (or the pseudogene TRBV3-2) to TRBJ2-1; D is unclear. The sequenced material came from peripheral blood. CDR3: CASMGFAEQFF. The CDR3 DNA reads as TGTGCCAGCATGGGCTTCGCTGAGCAGTTCTTC.